The rows below give T cell receptor beta chains drawn from one sample of a study of T cell responses to AZD1222 COVID-19 vaccine. Only in-frame clones appear in the TCRdb table, and some are missing; sequencing was by immunoSEQ multiplex PCR. The data show over 120,000 clones, about 92% seen once. Sequenced here: peripheral blood, sampled after recovery from COVID-19. The receptors shown here come from an adult who had recovered from COVID-19. Both conserved end residues are part of each CDR3. D genes are given only for firm matches. A row's size may be missing; if present it is once, few, many or a size class.

J gene,V gene,clone size,D gene,CDR3 DNA,CDR3 protein
TRBJ2-2,TRBV9,.,.,TGTGCCAGCAGCGTAGGGAACACCGGGGAGCTGTTTTTT,CASSVGNTGELFF
TRBJ2-1,TRBV29-1,.,.,TGCAGCGTTGGCGACTTCAATGAGCAGTTCTTC,CSVGDFNEQFF
TRBJ2-7,TRBV28,once,TRBD2,TGTGCCAGCAGCCCTCCGGGACTAGCGGGAGGGTACGAGCAGTACTTC,CASSPPGLAGGYEQYF
TRBJ2-7,TRBV14,.,.,TGTGCCAGCAGCCAAGACCAGGGAGCCTACGAGCAGTACTTC,CASSQDQGAYEQYF
TRBJ2-5,TRBV5-1,.,.,TGCGCCAGCAGCTTGCTACTAGCCCAGGGCTTTGAGACCCAGTACTTC,CASSLLLAQGFETQYF
TRBJ1-4,TRBV2,.,.,TGTGCCAGCACCGGGATCACAACTAATGAAAAACTGTTTTTT,CASTGITTNEKLFF
TRBJ1-6,TRBV10-3,.,.,TGTGCCACCAGAAGGGGATCTACGATGAATTCACCCCTCCACTTT,CATRRGSTMNSPLHF
TRBJ1-6,TRBV5-6,.,.,TGTGCCAGCAGCTTGATTGGCGAAAATTTCTCACCCCTCCACTTT,CASSLIGENFSPLHF
TRBJ2-7,TRBV28,.,TRBD2,TGTGCCAGCAGTTTATGGGGAGGGCCCCAGTACTTC,CASSLWGGPQYF
TRBJ1-6,TRBV28,.,TRBD1,TGTGCCAGCAGCCCGGACAGGGAAAAGAGGAACTTT,CASSPDREKRNF
TRBJ2-7,TRBV7-9,few,TRBD1,TGTGCCAGCAGCTTAAGGGACAGATGGTACGAGCAGTACTTC,CASSLRDRWYEQYF
TRBJ1-1,TRBV19,.,.,TGTGCCAGTAGTGGGAACGGGTATTTCACTGAAGCTTTCTTT,CASSGNGYFTEAFF
TRBJ1-1,TRBV3-1/TRBV3-2,.,.,TGTGCCAGCAGCGCAGGCTACGGGAGACTCAACACTGAAGCTTTCTTT,CASSAGYGRLNTEAFF
TRBJ1-3,TRBV14,.,.,TGTGCCAGCAGTGGGGCTTTTGGAAACACCATATATTTT,CASSGAFGNTIYF
TRBJ2-2,TRBV5-4,.,TRBD1,TGTGCCAGCAGCCCGGACAGGGACGCGAACACCGGGGAGCTGTTTTTT,CASSPDRDANTGELFF
TRBJ2-1,TRBV21-1,.,.,TGTGCCAGCAGCGGACAGGGGAACTACAATGAGCAGTTCTTC,CASSGQGNYNEQFF
TRBJ2-7,TRBV5-1,once,.,TGCGCCAGCTCAGGACACACCTACGAGCAGTACTTC,CASSGHTYEQYF
TRBJ2-7,TRBV29-1,.,.,TGCAGCGTTGGTGGGGGCCGGGTAGGGCAGTACTTC,CSVGGGRVGQYF
TRBJ2-5,TRBV5-4,.,TRBD1,TGTGCCAGCAGCTCCTACAGGGGGCCAGCGATTAGGGGAGAGACCCAGTACTTC,CASSSYRGPAIRGETQYF
TRBJ2-1,TRBV7-3,.,.,TGTGCCAGCAGCTCCAATAATAATAATGAGCAGTTCTTC,CASSSNNNNEQFF
TRBJ1-1,TRBV7-2,.,.,TGTGCCAGCAGCCCCCGTGGCAGTCCAAGCACTGAAGCTTTCTTT,CASSPRGSPSTEAFF
TRBJ2-1,TRBV14,.,TRBD2,TGTGCCAGCAGCCAACTCCGCCGGGGACTACTTACCCCTTACAATGAGCAGTTCTTC,CASSQLRRGLLTPYNEQFF
TRBJ2-2,TRBV5-5,.,TRBD1,TGTGCCAGCAGCTCAGGACAGGGGAACACCGGGGAGCTGTTTTTT,CASSSGQGNTGELFF
TRBJ1-2,TRBV28,.,TRBD1,TGTGCCAGCAGTTGGCCATTGGGACAGGGTTCGGACTATGGCTACACCTTC,CASSWPLGQGSDYGYTF
TRBJ1-1,TRBV28,.,.,TGTGCCAGCATTTACTGGGGGAACACTGAAGCTTTCTTT,CASIYWGNTEAFF
TRBJ1-3,TRBV10-3,.,.,TGTGCCACCCGGACAATTACTGGAAACACCATATATTTT,CATRTITGNTIYF